Each of the 21 T cell receptor beta chains below was sequenced from the same sample in a study of blood T cell repertoires in COVID-19. TCRdb's table, derived via immunoSEQ multiplex PCR, lists solely in-frame clones and lacks some. The repertoire holds 200,000 to 300,000 clones, with about nine tenths as singletons. Sequencing was done on a sample of peripheral blood. Every receptor here comes from a young adult with COVID-19, enrolled during active disease.

This chain uses TRBV10-2 with TRBJ1-5; TRBD1 is a possible D gene (5 bases). The CDR3 length is 14 residues. V dropped 7 bases and J dropped 4 bases, with 14 bases sitting between them. Looked up from germline, CDR1 is WSHSY and CDR2 is SAAADI. The CDR3 loop is CASTRQQGNQPQHF. CDR3 sequence (DNA): TGCGCCAGCACCCGTCAGCAGGGAAATCAGCCCCAGCATTTT.

The rearrangement links TRBV5-1 to TRBJ2-7; 8 bases match TRBD1. This CDR3 has 13 amino acids. The V and J ends lost 6 bases and 3 bases, in that order; junction bases with no gene match: 5. CDR1 is SGHRS, CDR2 YFSETQ, per germline. The CDR3 coding sequence is TGCGCCAGCACCGGGACAGGAGTCTACGAGCAGTACTTC. The encoded protein is CASTGTGVYEQYF.

The chain joins TRBV10-3 to TRBJ1-2, with TRBD1 as a possible D gene (6 bases). CDR3 length equals 14 residues. Trimming took off 6 bases at V and 4 bases at J, with 15 bases between the two ends. Germline V CDR1 and CDR2: ENHRY, SYGVKD. Here the CDR3 DNA reads TGTGCCATCAGAGGCACCGACAGGAGCTATGGCTACACCTTC. It encodes CAIRGTDRSYGYTF.

The chain carries TRBV7-8 and TRBJ2-2, with 10 positions matching TRBD2. The CDR3 length is 17 residues. CDR1 and CDR2 from the germline V gene are SGHVS and FQNEAQ. V lost 5 bases and J lost 2; bases outside the gene matches: 8. For the CDR3, the DNA is TGTGCCAGCAGCCCCAGGAGGACTAGCGGAAACACCGGGGAGCTGTTTTTT. Translation gives CASSPRRTSGNTGELFF.

This clone is a singleton in its sample. The chain couples TRBV27 to TRBJ1-1; no firm D call. The V gene's germline CDR1 is MNHEY and CDR2 SMNVEV (reference sequence). The V end was cut by 2 bases, the J end by 8 bases, with 12 bases between. This CDR3 is 13 amino acids long. The CDR3 region is CASSLPGGSEAFF. For the CDR3, the DNA is TGTGCCAGCAGTTTACCCGGAGGATCAGAAGCTTTCTTT.

The genes are TRBV6-1 and TRBJ2-7, with D possibly TRBD1 on 5 matching bases. The germline V and J ends were trimmed by 0 bases and 1 base, with 10 bases remaining between them. Germline V CDR1 and CDR2: MNHNS, SASEGT. The CDR3 length is 15 residues. The CDR3 sequence is CASSEAETESYEQYF. CDR3 sequence (DNA): TGTGCCAGCAGTGAAGCCGAGACAGAGTCCTACGAGCAGTACTTC.

The V and J genes are TRBV7-2 and TRBJ2-7; D not resolved. V gave up 1 base and J gave up 0 bases, with 7 bases separating them. Per germline, CDR1 SGHTA and CDR2 FQGNSA. CDR3 size: 14 residues. The CDR3 protein is CASSLDITSYEQYF. As DNA, the CDR3 is TGTGCCAGCAGCTTAGACATCACCTCCTACGAGCAGTACTTC.

V gene TRBV5-1 combines with J gene TRBJ1-1; D possibly corresponds to TRBD1 (5 bases). Germline loops: CDR1 SGHRS, CDR2 YFSETQ. V dropped 4 bases and J dropped 0 bases, with 16 bases sitting between them. This CDR3 has 16 amino acids. CDR3 protein: CASSIGRGSMNTEAFF. In DNA form, the CDR3 reads TGCGCCAGCAGCATAGGGAGGGGCTCCATGAACACTGAAGCTTTCTTT.

V usage is TRBV2 and J usage is TRBJ1-1; 8 nucleotides line up with TRBD1. This CDR3 spans 12 amino acids. Germline trimming cut 5 bases from V and 7 bases from J; bases unmatched to any gene: 3. In germline, CDR1 is SNHLY, CDR2 FYNNEI. CDR3 sequence: CASSPGQVEAFF. The CDR3 DNA follows: TGTGCCAGCAGTCCGGGACAGGTTGAAGCTTTCTTT.

The V and J genes are TRBV29-1 and TRBJ2-5; TRBD1 matches at 7 bases. Germline V gene lookup returns CDR1 SQVTM and CDR2 ANQGSEA. The CDR3 loop spans 14 amino acids. V was pared by 5 bases and J by 2 bases, with 8 bases of the junction left unmatched. CDR3 amino acids: CSVHTGAIQETQYF. CDR3 coding DNA: TGCAGCGTTCATACAGGGGCGATACAAGAGACCCAGTACTTC.

The rearrangement uses TRBV2 and TRBJ2-5; D is possibly TRBD1 (6 bases). Trimming shortened V by 6 bases and J by 3 bases, and 11 bases separated the two germline ends. The CDR3 is 13 amino acids. Germline V gene lookup returns CDR1 SNHLY and CDR2 FYNNEI. CDR3 sequence (DNA): TGTGCCAGCAGGCTACAGGGTAAAGAGACCCAGTACTTC. Its translation: CASRLQGKETQYF.

The chain uses TRBV7-9 and TRBJ2-5; 10 bases map to TRBD1. The CDR3 contains 16 residues. CDR1 and CDR2 (germline): SEHNR, FQNEAQ (reference sequence). Trimming cost V 5 bases and J 2 bases; bases outside gene matches: 8. The CDR3 sequence is CASSRDRGDLQETQYF. The CDR3 nucleotides read TGTGCCAGCAGCAGGGACAGGGGCGATCTACAAGAGACCCAGTACTTC. The variable domain in full, with the rest retrieved from reference TRBV7-9 and TRBJ2-5, is DTGVSQNPRHKITKRGQNVTFRCDPISEHNRLYWYRQTLGQGPEFLTYFQNEAQLEKSRLLSDRFSAERPKGSFSTLEIQRTEQGDSAMYLCASSRDRGDLQETQYFGPGTRLLVL.

The gene calls are TRBV15 and TRBJ2-7; TRBD2 aligns across 10 bases. Germline trimming cut 1 base from V and 3 bases from J; bases unmatched to any gene: 6. CDR3 size: 16 residues. Germline CDR1 LNHNV, CDR2 YYDKDF (reference sequence). DNA of the CDR3: TGTGCCACCAGCAGAGGATCCCAGCGGGAGGGCTACGAGCAGTACTTC. It codes for CATSRGSQREGYEQYF.

This chain uses TRBV7-9 with TRBJ1-1, with TRBD1 matching 10 bases. Losses at the gene ends were 5 bases for V and 3 bases for J; bases not matched to a gene: 6. The CDR3 runs 15 residues. Germline V gives CDR1 SEHNR, CDR2 FQNEAQ (reference sequence). The DNA of the CDR3 is TGTGCCAGCAGCCCCGGGACAGGGGAAGACACTGAAGCTTTCTTT. It codes for CASSPGTGEDTEAFF.

This chain links TRBV27 with TRBJ1-5; no reliable D call. Germline values: CDR1 MNHEY, CDR2 SMNVEV (reference sequence). The CDR3 has 13 amino acids. V lost 6 bases and J lost 5, with 11 bases in between. This CDR3 is CASRLKFDQPQHF. The CDR3 nucleotides are TGTGCCAGCAGACTAAAATTTGATCAGCCCCAGCATTTT.

J is TRBJ2-7 and V is TRBV27; D is possibly TRBD2 (6 bases). This CDR3 spans 13 amino acids. Germline-derived CDR1 and CDR2 are MNHEY and SMNVEV (reference sequence). The V and J ends lost 5 bases and 7 bases respectively, with 15 bases between them. The CDR3 is CASSPPPGREQYF. The CDR3 DNA follows: TGTGCCAGCAGTCCGCCCCCCGGGAGAGAGCAGTACTTC.

This chain links TRBV4-3 with TRBJ2-7, with 10 bases lining up with TRBD2. The trim removed 0 bases at V and 2 bases at J, leaving 10 bases unmatched. The length of the CDR3 is 18 residues. Germline V gives CDR1 LGHNA, CDR2 YSLEER. CDR3 region: CASSQDDLAGDPTYEQYF. The CDR3 DNA reads TGCGCCAGCAGCCAAGATGACCTAGCGGGGGACCCAACCTACGAGCAGTACTTC.

This sequence joins TRBV6-6 and TRBJ2-3, with a tentative D call TRBD2 (5 bases). CDR3 size: 16 residues. Germline V gives CDR1 MNHNY, CDR2 SVGAGI (reference sequence). Trimming shortened V by 4 bases and J by 3 bases, and 17 bases separated the two germline ends. This chain's CDR3 is CASSSQRLYQTDTQYF. The DNA for the CDR3 is TGTGCCAGCAGTTCCCAGCGGCTATACCAAACAGATACGCAGTATTTT.

This clone was seen just once. This sequence joins TRBV2 and TRBJ2-5, with D maybe TRBD2 (7 bases). Trimming stripped 7 bases from V and 5 bases from J, with 26 bases between. The CDR3 extends over 17 amino acids. Germline V gene lookup returns CDR1 SNHLY and CDR2 FYNNEI. The CDR3 coding sequence is TGTGCCAGCACCGTGAGGGGGGCGGGGGCGCTCCAGGAGACCCAGTACTTC. Translated: CASTVRGAGALQETQYF.

The chain is built from TRBV19 and TRBJ2-2; 11 bases map to TRBD2. Unmatched junction bases numbered 7, after V lost 1 base and J lost 3 bases. CDR1 is LNHDA, CDR2 SQIVND, per germline (reference sequence). The CDR3 has 18 amino acids. DNA for the CDR3: TGTGCCAGTAGTATAGGGAGACTAGCGGGAACATACACCGGGGAGCTGTTTTTT. This sequence encodes CASSIGRLAGTYTGELFF.

The chain joins TRBV2 to TRBJ2-7, with unresolved D. Per germline, CDR1 SNHLY and CDR2 FYNNEI. The CDR3 covers 15 residues. Trimming cost V 4 bases and J 3 bases, with 16 bases left between them. CDR3 loop: CASSAPRLALYEQYF. CDR3 sequence (DNA): TGTGCCAGCAGTGCTCCGAGACTTGCCCTCTACGAGCAGTACTTC.